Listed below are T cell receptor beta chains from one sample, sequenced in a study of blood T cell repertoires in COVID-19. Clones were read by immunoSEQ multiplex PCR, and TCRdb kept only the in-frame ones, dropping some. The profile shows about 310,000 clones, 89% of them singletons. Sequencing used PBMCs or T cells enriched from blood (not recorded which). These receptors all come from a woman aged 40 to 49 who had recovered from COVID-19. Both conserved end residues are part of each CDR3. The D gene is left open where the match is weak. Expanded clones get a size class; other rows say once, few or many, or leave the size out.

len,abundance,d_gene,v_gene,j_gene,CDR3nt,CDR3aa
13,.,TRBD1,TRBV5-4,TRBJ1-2,TGTGCCAGCAGCGCGGGACAGGGAATTGGCTACACCTTC,CASSAGQGIGYTF
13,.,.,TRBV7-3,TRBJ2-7,TGTGCCAGCAGCCCAAACAGTGTCGGCGAGCAGTACTTC,CASSPNSVGEQYF
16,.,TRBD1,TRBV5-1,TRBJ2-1,TGCGCCAGCAGCTTGGAGGGGGACAGGGGGCTCGATGAGCAGTTCTTC,CASSLEGDRGLDEQFF
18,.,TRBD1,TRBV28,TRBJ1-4,TGTGCCAGCAGCCGTGCCGGGACAGGGGGTCCCGTCGGGGAAAAACTGTTTTTT,CASSRAGTGGPVGEKLFF
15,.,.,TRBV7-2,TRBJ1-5,TGTGCCAGCAGCCCCGAGAGGGTTAGCAATCAGCCCCAGCATTTT,CASSPERVSNQPQHF
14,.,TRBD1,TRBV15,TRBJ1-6,TGTGCCACCAGCGGGGACAGGGAGAATTCACCCCTCCACTTT,CATSGDRENSPLHF
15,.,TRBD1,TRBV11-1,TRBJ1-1,TGTGCCAGCACCGTCGACAGGGGTTCGAACACTGAAGCTTTCTTT,CASTVDRGSNTEAFF
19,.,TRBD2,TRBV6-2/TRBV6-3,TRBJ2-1,TGTGCCAGCAGTTACGTAGTAGCGGGAGGGCCGAGGTCCTACAATGAGCAGTTCTTC,CASSYVVAGGPRSYNEQFF
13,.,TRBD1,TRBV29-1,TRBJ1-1,TGCAGCGCAAGGGGACAGCGAGAGAGTTCAGCTTTCTTT,CSARGQRESSAFF
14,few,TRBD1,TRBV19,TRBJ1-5,TGTGCCAGTAGGGAAGGACAGGCGGGTCAGCCCCAGCATTTT,CASREGQAGQPQHF
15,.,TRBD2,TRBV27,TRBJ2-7,TGTGCCAGCAGCCCCGGGGGGGGTTTCTCCTACGAGCAGTACTTC,CASSPGGGFSYEQYF
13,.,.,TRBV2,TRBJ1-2,TGTGCCAGCTGTGGCAGGGGAGTCTTTGGCTACACCTTC,CASCGRGVFGYTF
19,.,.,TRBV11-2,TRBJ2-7,TGTGCCAGCAGCTTAGAGCGGGAGTGGGACACTCGGGACTCCTACGAGCAGTACTTC,CASSLEREWDTRDSYEQYF
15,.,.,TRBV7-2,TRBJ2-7,TGTGCCAGCAGTCCTGTCTCGACTAGTTCCTACGAGCAGTACTTC,CASSPVSTSSYEQYF
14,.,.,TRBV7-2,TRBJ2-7,TGTGCCAGCAGCTCAGTACAGGGATCCTACGAGCAGTACTTC,CASSSVQGSYEQYF
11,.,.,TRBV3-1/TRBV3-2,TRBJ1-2,TGTGCCAGCAGCCCGGGGAATGGCTACACCTTC,CASSPGNGYTF
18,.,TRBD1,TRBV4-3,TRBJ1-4,TGCGCCAGCAGCCCTCACCCGGGACAGGATCAGGGAGATGAAAAACTGTTTTTT,CASSPHPGQDQGDEKLFF
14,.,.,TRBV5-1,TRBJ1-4,TGCGCCAGCAGCTTAAGCGGGATTTCCGAAAAACTGTTTTTT,CASSLSGISEKLFF
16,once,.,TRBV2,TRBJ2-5,TGTGCCAGCAGTGAAGGAACTAGCAGGCCGTTAGAGACCCAGTACTTC,CASSEGTSRPLETQYF
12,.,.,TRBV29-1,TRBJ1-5,TGCAGCGTTGCAGGGGTCAATCAGCCCCAGCATTTT,CSVAGVNQPQHF
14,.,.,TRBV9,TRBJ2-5,TGTGCCAGCAGCGTAGCTACAAGGGGGGAGACCCAGTACTTC,CASSVATRGETQYF
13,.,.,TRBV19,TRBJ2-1,TGTGCCAGTAGTATCCTGTCCTTGGGCGAGCAGTTCTTC,CASSILSLGEQFF
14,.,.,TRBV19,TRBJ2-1,TGTGCCAGTAGTATCCTACGGGTGCGCAATGAGCAGTTCTTC,CASSILRVRNEQFF
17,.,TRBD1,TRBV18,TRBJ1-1,TGTGCCAGCTCACCACGGGGAGGGGGCAGGGGGCACACTGAAGCTTTCTTT,CASSPRGGGRGHTEAFF
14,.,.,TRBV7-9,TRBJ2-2,TGTGCCAGCAGCTTACAGGGGTTCACCGGGGAGCTGTTTTTT,CASSLQGFTGELFF
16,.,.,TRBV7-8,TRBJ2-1,TGTGCCAGCAGCTTACAAAGGGGTAGCTCCTACAATGAGCAGTTCTTC,CASSLQRGSSYNEQFF
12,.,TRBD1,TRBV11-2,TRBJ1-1,TGTGCCAGCAGCCCACAGGGGACTGAAGCTTTCTTT,CASSPQGTEAFF
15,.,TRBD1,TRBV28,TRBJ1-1,TGTGCCAGCAGTTCGGGACAGAAAATGAACACTGAAGCTTTCTTT,CASSSGQKMNTEAFF
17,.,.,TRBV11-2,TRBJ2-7,TGTGCCAGCAGCTTAGCCCCAGCTCAACAGGGTACCTACGAGCAGTACTTC,CASSLAPAQQGTYEQYF
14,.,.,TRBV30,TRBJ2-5,TGTGCCTGGTACCCTCTCGGACAGCAAGAGACCCAGTACTTC,CAWYPLGQQETQYF
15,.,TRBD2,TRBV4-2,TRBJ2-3,TGTGCCAGCAGCCAGGAAGGGACTAGCGGTTATACGCAGTATTTT,CASSQEGTSGYTQYF
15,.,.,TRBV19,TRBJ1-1,TGTGCCAGTAGTGTACAGGGACGGCCTACCACTGAAGCTTTCTTT,CASSVQGRPTTEAFF
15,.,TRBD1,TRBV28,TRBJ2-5,TGTGCCAGCAGTGTCCCTGGGACAGGGAAAGAGACCCAGTACTTC,CASSVPGTGKETQYF
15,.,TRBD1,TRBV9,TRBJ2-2,TGTGCCAGCAGCGAGAGGACAGGTAGCACCGGGGAGCTGTTTTTT,CASSERTGSTGELFF
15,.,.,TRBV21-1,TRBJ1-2,TGTGCCAGCAGCCCGCGGGGCCCCAAGGGGAATGGCTACACCTTC,CASSPRGPKGNGYTF
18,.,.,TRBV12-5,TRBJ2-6,TGTGCTAGTGGTTTGGAAGGACAGTTGAGCTCTGGGGCCAACGTCCTGACTTTC,CASGLEGQLSSGANVLTF
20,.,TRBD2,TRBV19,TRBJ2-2,TGTGCCAGTAGTATGCCTAGGACTAGCGGGAGGGCCTCCGACACCGGGGAGCTGTTTTTT,CASSMPRTSGRASDTGELFF